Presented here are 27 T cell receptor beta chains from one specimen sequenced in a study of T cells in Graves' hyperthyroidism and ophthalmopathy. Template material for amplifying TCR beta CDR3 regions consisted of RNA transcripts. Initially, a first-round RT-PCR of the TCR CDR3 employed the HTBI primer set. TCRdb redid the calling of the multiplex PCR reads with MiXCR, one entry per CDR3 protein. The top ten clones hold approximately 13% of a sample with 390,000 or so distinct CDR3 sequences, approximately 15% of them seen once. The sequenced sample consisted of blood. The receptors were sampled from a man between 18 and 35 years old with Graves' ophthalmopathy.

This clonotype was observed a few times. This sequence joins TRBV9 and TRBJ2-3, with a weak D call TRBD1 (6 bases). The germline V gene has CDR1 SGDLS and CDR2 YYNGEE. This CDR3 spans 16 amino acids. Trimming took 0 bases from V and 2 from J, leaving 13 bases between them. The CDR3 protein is CASSVAGGQNTDTQYF. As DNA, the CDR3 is TGTGCCAGCAGCGTAGCAGGAGGACAGAACACAGATACGCAGTATTTT.

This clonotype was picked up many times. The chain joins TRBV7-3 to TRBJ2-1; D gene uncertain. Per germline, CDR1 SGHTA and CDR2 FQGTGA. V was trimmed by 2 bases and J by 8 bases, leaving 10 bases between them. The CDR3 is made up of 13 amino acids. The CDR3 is CASSLGSGYEQFF. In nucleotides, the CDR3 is TGTGCCAGCAGCTTAGGTTCAGGTTATGAGCAGTTCTTC.

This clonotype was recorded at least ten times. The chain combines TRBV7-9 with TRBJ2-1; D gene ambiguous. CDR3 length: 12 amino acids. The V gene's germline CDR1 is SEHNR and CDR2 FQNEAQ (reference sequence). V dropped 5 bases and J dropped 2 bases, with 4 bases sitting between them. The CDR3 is CASSLTYNEQFF. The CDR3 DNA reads TGTGCCAGCAGCCTGACCTACAATGAGCAGTTCTTC. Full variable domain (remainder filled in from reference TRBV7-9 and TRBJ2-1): DTGVSQNPRHKITKRGQNVTFRCDPISEHNRLYWYRQTLGQGPEFLTYFQNEAQLEKSRLLSDRFSAERPKGSFSTLEIQRTEQGDSAMYLCASSLTYNEQFFGPGTRLTVL.

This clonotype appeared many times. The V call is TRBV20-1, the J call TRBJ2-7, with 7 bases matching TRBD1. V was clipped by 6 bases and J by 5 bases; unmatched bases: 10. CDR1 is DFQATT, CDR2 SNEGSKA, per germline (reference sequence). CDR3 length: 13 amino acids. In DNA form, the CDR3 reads TGCAGTGCGAGCATTACAGGGGTCAACGAGCAGTACTTC. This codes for CSASITGVNEQYF.

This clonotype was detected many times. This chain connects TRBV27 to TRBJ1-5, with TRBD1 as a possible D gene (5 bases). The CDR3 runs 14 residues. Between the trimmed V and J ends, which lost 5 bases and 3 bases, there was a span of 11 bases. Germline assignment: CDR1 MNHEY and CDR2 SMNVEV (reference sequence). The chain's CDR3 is CASSAGQTNQPQHF. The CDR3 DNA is TGTGCCAGCAGTGCAGGGCAGACCAATCAGCCCCAGCATTTT.

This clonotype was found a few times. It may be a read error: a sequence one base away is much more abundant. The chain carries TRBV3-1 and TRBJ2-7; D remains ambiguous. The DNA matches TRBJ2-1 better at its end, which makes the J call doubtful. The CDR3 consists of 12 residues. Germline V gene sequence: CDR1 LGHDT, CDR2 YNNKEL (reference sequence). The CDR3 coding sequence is TGTGCCAGCAGCCGTTTAGCCTACGAGCAGTTCTTC. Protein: CASSRLAYEQFF.

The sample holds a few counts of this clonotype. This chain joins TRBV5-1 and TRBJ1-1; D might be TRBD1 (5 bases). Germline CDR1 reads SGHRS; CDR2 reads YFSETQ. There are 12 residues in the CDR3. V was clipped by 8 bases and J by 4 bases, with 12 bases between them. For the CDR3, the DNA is TGCGCCAGTACGGAGGGGTCCACTGAAGCTTTCTTT. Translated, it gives CASTEGSTEAFF.

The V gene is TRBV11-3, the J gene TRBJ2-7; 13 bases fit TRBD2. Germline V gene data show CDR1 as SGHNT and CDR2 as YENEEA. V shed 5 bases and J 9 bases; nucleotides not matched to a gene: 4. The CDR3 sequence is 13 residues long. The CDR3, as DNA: TGTGCCAGCAGCCCCGGACTAGCGGGAGTGCAGTACTTC. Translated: CASSPGLAGVQYF.

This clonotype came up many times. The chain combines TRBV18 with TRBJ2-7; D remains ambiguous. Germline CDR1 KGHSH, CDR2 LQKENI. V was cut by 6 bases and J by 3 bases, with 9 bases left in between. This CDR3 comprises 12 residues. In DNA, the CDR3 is TGTGCCAGCTCCCCGCAGGACTACGAGCAGTACTTC. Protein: CASSPQDYEQYF.

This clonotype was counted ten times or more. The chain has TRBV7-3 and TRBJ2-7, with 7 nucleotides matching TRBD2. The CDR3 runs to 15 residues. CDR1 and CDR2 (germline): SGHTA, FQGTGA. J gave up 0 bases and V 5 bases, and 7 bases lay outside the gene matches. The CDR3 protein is CASSPGRGSSYEQYF. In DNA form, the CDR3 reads TGTGCCAGCAGCCCCGGGCGGGGGAGCTCCTACGAGCAGTACTTC.

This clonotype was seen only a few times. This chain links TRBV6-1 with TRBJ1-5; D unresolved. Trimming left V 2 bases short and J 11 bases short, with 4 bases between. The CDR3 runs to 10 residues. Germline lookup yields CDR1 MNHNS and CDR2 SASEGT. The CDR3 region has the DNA TGTGCCAGCAGTGAAATAGCCCAGCATTTT. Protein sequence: CASSEIAQHF.

The CDR3 sequence is CASSQARRDFRTDTQYF. Written as DNA, the CDR3 is TGTGCCAGCAGCCAGGCCAGGAGGGACTTCCGCACAGATACGCAGTATTTT. The V call is TRBV3-1, the J call TRBJ2-3, with D perhaps matching TRBD2 (6 bases). This CDR3 region has 17 residues. The V gene's germline CDR1 is LGHDT and CDR2 YNNKEL (reference sequence). V lost 3 bases and J 1 base, leaving 17 bases between the germline ends.

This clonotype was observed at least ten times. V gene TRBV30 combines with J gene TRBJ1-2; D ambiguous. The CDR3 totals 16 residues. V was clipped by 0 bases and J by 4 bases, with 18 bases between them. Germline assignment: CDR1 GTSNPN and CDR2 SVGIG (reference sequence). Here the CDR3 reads CAWSVQFLLPGYGYTF. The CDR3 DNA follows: TGTGCCTGGAGTGTACAGTTCCTCCTCCCTGGCTATGGCTACACCTTC.

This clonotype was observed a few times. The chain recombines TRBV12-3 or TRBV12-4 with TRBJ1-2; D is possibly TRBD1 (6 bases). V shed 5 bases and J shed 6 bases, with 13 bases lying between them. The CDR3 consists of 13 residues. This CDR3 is CASSPTRQDGYTF. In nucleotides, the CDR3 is TGTGCCAGCAGTCCGACCCGACAGGATGGCTACACCTTC.

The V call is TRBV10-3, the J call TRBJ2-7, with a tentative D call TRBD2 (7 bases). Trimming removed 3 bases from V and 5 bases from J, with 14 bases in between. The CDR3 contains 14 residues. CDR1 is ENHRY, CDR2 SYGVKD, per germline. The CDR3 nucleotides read TGTGCCATCAGTGAAGGGGGGGCTCTCAACGAGCAGTACTTC. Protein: CAISEGGALNEQYF.

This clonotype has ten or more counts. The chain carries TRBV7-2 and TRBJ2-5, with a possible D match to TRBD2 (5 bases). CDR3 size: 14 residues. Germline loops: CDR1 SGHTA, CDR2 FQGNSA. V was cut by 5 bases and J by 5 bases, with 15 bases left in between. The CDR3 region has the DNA TGTGCCAGCAGCCCACGGACTGGGGTCGAGACCCAGTACTTC. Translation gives CASSPRTGVETQYF.

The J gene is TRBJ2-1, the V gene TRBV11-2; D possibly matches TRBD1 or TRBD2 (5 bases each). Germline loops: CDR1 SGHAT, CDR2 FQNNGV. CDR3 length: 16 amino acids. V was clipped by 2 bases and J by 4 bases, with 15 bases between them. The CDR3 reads CASSLRRRGGYNEQFF. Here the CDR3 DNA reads TGTGCCAGCAGCTTACGCCGTCGGGGCGGATACAATGAGCAGTTCTTC. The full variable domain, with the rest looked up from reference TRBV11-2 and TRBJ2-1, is EAGVAQSPRYKIIEKRQSVAFWCNPISGHATLYWYQQILGQGPKLLIQFQNNGVVDDSQLPKDRFSAERLKGVDSTLKIQPAKLEDSAVYLCASSLRRRGGYNEQFFGPGTRLTVL.

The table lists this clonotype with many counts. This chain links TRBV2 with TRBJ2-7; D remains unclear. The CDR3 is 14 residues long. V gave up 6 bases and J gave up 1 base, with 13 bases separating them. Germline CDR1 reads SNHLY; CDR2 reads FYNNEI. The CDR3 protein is CASSWMGLSYEQYF. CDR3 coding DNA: TGTGCCAGCAGCTGGATGGGCCTTTCCTACGAGCAGTACTTC.

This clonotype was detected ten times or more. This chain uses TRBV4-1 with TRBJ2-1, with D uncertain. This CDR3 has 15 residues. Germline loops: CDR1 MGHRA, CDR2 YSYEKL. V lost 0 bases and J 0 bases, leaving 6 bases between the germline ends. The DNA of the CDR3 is TGCGCCAGCAGCCAAGATCCCAACTCCTACAATGAGCAGTTCTTC. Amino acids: CASSQDPNSYNEQFF.

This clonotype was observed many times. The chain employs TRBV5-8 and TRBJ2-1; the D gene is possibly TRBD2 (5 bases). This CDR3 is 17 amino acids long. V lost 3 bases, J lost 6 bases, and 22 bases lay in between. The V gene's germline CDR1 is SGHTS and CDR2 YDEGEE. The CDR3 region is CASSWIPQRPPGNEQFF. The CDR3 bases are TGTGCCAGCAGCTGGATCCCCCAGCGGCCCCCTGGCAATGAGCAGTTCTTC.

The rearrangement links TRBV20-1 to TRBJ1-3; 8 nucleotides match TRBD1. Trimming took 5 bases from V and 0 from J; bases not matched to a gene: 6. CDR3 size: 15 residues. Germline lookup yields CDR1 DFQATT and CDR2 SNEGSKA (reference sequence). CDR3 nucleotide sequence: TGCAGTGCTTGGGGACAGGCCCTCTCTGGAAACACCATATATTTT. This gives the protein CSAWGQALSGNTIYF.

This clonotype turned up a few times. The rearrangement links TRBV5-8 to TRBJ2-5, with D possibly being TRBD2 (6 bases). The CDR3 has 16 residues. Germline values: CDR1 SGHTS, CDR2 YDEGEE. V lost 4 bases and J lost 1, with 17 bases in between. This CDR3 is CASSERRGLFQETQYF. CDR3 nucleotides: TGTGCCAGCAGCGAACGGCGGGGACTCTTCCAAGAGACCCAGTACTTC. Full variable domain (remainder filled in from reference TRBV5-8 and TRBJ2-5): EAGVTQSPTHLIKTRGQQATLRCSPISGHTSVYWYQQALGLGLQFLLWYDEGEERNRGNFPPRFSGRQFPNYSSELNVNALELEDSALYLCASSERRGLFQETQYFGPGTRLLVL.

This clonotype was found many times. The CDR3, as DNA: TGCGCCACCGGTGGGGGAGTGAACACTGAAGCTTTCTTT. It specifies CATGGGVNTEAFF. The chain uses TRBV10-2 and TRBJ1-1; possible D gene TRBD1, 5 bases. V was clipped by 10 bases and J by 0 bases, with 12 bases between them. This CDR3 is built from 13 residues. Germline-derived CDR1 and CDR2 are WSHSY and SAAADI.

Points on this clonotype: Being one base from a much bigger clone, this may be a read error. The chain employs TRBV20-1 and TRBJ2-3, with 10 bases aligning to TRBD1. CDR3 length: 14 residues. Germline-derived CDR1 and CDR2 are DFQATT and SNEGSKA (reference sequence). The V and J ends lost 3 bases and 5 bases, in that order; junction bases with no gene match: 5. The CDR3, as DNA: TGCAGTGCTAGGGACAGGGGGTACATAGATACGCAGTATTTT. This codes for CSARDRGYIDTQYF.

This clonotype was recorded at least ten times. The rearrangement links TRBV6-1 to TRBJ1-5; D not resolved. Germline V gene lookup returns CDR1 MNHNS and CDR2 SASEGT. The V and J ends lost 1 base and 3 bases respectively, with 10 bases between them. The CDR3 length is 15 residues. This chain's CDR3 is CASSEEPGLNQPQHF. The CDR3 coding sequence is TGTGCCAGCAGTGAAGAACCGGGCCTCAATCAGCCCCAGCATTTT.

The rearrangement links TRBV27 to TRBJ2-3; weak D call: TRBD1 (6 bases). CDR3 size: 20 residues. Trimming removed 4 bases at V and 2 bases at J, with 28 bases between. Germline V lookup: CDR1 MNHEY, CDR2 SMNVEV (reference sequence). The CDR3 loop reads CASSSPGMGATTTPTDTQYF. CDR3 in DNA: TGTGCCAGCAGTTCCCCGGGCATGGGGGCCACCACGACCCCCACAGATACGCAGTATTTT.

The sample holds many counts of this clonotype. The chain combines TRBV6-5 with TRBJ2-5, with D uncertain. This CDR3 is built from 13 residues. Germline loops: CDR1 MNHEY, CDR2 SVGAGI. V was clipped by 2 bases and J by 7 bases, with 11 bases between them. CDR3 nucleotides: TGTGCCAGCAGTTACGGCCTTGCAGGGACCCAGTACTTC. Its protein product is CASSYGLAGTQYF.